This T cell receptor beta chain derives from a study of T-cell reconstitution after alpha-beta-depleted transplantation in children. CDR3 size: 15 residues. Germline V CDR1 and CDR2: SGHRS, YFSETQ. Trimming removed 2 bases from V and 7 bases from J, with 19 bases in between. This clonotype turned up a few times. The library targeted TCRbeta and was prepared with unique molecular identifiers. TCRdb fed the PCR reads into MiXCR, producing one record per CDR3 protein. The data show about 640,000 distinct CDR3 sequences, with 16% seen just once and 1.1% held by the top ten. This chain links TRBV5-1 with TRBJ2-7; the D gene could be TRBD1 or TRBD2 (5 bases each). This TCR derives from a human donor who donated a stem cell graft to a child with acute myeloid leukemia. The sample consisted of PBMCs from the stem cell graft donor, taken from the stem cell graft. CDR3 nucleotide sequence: TGCGCCAGCAGCTTTGTTATTGACAGTGGCGGGGAGCAGTACTTC. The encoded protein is CASSFVIDSGGEQYF.